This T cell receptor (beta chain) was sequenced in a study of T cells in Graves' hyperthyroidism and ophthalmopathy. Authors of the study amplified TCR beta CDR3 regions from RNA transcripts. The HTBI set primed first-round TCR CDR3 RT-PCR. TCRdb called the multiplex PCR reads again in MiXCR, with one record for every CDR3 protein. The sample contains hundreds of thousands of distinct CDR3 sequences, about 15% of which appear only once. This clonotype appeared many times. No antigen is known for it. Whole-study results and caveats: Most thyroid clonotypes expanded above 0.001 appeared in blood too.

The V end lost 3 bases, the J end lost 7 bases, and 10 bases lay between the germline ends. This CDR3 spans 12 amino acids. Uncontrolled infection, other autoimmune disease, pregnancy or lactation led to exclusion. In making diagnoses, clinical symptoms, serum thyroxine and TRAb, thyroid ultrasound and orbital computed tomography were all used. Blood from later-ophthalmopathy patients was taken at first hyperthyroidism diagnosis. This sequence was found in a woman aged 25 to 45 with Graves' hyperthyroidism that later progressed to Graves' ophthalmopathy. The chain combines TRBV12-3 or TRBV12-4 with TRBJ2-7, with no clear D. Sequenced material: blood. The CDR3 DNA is TGTGCCAGCAGTTTCGCAGCGCGGGAGCAGTACTTC. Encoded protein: CASSFAAREQYF.